One T cell receptor beta chain is described in this entry. Its specificity is unknown. TCRdb ran MiXCR on the 5' RACE reads and lists one entry per CDR3 protein. In the table there are 45,000 to 55,000 distinct CDR3 sequences, roughly 5% of which are singletons. The ends were cut back, 2 bases at V and 8 bases at J, with 19 bases in the middle. The CDR3 runs to 16 residues. CDR1 LGHDT and CDR2 YNNKEL come from the germline V gene (reference sequence). This specimen comes from a study of spatial heterogeneity in lung cancer. The time point denotes: sample taken at primary tumor resection. General study points: Ubiquitous expanded tumor TCRs surfaced in blood more at resection than they did at follow-up.

V gene TRBV3-1 combines with J gene TRBJ2-1, with D perhaps matching TRBD1 (8 bases). Sequenced material: PBMCs, taken at surgery. The TCR comes from a male donor with early-stage non-small cell lung cancer. The CDR3 sequence is CASSQNRGGVQDEQFF. In DNA form, the CDR3 reads TGTGCCAGCAGCCAAAACAGGGGGGGAGTACAGGATGAGCAGTTCTTC.